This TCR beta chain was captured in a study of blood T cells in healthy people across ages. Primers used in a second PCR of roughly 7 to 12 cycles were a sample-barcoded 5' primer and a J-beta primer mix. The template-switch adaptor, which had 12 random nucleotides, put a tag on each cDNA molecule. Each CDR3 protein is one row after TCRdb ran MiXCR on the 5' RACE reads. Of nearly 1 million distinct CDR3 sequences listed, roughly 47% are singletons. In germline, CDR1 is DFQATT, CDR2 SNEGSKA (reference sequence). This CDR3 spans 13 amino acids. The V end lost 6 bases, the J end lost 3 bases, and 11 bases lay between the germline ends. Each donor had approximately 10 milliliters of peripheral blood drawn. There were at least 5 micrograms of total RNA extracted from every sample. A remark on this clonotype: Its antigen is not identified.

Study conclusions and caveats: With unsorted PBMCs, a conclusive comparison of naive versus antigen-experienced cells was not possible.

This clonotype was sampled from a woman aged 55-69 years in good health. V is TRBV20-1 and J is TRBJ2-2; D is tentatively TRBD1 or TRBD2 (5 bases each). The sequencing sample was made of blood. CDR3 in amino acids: CSARDLHTGELFF. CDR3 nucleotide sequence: TGCAGTGCCCGGGACCTCCACACCGGGGAGCTGTTTTTT.